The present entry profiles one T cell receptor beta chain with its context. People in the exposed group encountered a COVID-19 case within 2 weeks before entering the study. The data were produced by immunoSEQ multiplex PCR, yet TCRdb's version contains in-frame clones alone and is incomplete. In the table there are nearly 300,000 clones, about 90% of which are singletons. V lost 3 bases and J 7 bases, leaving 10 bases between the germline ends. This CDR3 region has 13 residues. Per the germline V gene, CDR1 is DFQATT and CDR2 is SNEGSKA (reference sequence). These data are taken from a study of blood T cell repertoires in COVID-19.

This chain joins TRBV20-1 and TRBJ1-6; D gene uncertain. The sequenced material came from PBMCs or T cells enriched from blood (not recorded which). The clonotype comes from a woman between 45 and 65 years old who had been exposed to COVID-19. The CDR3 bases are TGCAGTGCTAGTGGCAACCAGAATTCACCCCTCCACTTT. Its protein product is CSASGNQNSPLHF.